The entry that follows covers one T cell receptor (beta chain) sequence. Trimming left V 6 bases short and J 2 bases short, with 13 bases between. Germline V gene sequence: CDR1 MNHEY, CDR2 SVGAGI. The CDR3 runs 14 residues. The record originates from a study of cytomegalovirus exposure and HLA in healthy donors. The study ran its PCR with 60 Vbeta and 13 Jbeta primers. Sequencing used immunoSEQ multiplex PCR; TCRdb keeps in-frame clones, though not all of them. The table lists around 150,000 clones, around 82% of them singletons. The J gene is TRBJ1-2, the V gene TRBV6-5; TRBD1 might be the D (5 bases). This sequence was found in a man between 45 and 60 years old in good health and CMV-seronegative. Sequenced input: PBMCs. The CDR3 reads CASSPPGGNYGYTF. CDR3 nucleotides: TGTGCCAGCAGCCCCCCGGGGGGAAACTATGGCTACACCTTC.